The TCR beta chain under discussion was sequenced for a study of chemoradiotherapy in HPV16-positive cancers. The CDR3 contains 15 residues. Germline V gene data show CDR1 as PRHDT and CDR2 as FYEKMQ (reference sequence). Trimming stripped 5 bases from V and 5 bases from J, with 17 bases between. Points on this clone: Its antigen is not identified.

Sequencing used immunoSEQ multiplex PCR; TCRdb keeps in-frame clones, though not all of them. The data contain under 13,000 clones, around 70% of them singletons. Study-wide findings and caveats: Candidate HPV-specific clones and E7-related TCR motifs grew in tumor during treatment. Only two HPV16-positive patients supplied the functional HPV-specificity definition. HPV-responsive T-cell expansion during chemoradiotherapy was linked to improved recurrence-free survival in HPV16-positive patients.

Repeated repertoire sampling spanned the course of chemoradiotherapy. This rearrangement joins TRBV13 to TRBJ2-3; the D gene could be TRBD1 or TRBD2 (5 bases each). The specimen was collected from a patient who underwent chemoradiotherapy. The TCR was taken from a human donor with HPV-associated anogenital cancer. The CDR3 protein is CASSPGRGAEDTQYF. In nucleotides, the CDR3 is TGTGCCAGCAGCCCAGGGAGAGGAGCGGAAGATACGCAGTATTTT. Drawing the rest from reference TRBV13 and TRBJ2-3, the complete variable domain is AAGVIQSPRHLIKEKRETATLKCYPIPRHDTVYWYQQGPGQDPQFLISFYEKMQSDKGSIPDRFSAQQFSDYHSELNMSSLELGDSALYFCASSPGRGAEDTQYFGPGTRLTVL.